The next 3 T cell receptor beta chains were all read from a single sample in a study. Via MiXCR, TCRdb re-called the 5' RACE reads, giving one row per CDR3 protein. The data hold about 54,000 distinct CDR3 sequences, with roughly 18% observed a single time. Sequencing was done on a sample of naive CD4+ T cells sorted from blood. The subset here: naive CD4+ T cells, CD4+CD45RA+CD25-. These receptors were obtained from a female donor with breast cancer.

With respect to this clonotype: A much larger clonotype is one base distant, so this may be a read error. The DNA is left out, because the CDR3 cannot be placed on it with certainty; the CDR3 is given as TCRdb lists it. V and J are TRBV7-2 and TRBJ1-1; the table's TRBD1 call for D was not verified on the DNA. The CDR3 is 19 residues long, ends included. Germline CDR1 is SGHTA and CDR2 is FQGNSA. This CDR3 is CASSTRVWGNGIVGTEVFF.

This clonotype was observed at least ten times. The chain couples TRBV4-3 to TRBJ1-4; D gene ambiguous. Trimming cost V 0 bases and J 2 bases, with 13 bases left between them. The germline V gene has CDR1 LGHNA and CDR2 YSLEER. This CDR3 comprises 17 residues. CDR3 sequence: CASSQEAGDWTNEKLFF. The CDR3 nucleotides read TGCGCCAGCAGCCAAGAGGCAGGTGATTGGACTAATGAAAAACTGTTTTTT.

This clonotype was seen repeatedly, ten times or more. This chain joins TRBV20-1 and TRBJ2-3, with 11 bases matching TRBD2. This CDR3 comprises 14 residues. With 6 bases clipped from V and 4 bases from J, the junction kept 6 bases outside the gene matches. CDR1 and CDR2 from the germline V gene are DFQATT and SNEGSKA (reference sequence). CDR3 residues: CSAQTSGTSDTQYF. DNA of the CDR3: TGCAGTGCGCAGACTAGCGGGACATCAGATACGCAGTATTTT.